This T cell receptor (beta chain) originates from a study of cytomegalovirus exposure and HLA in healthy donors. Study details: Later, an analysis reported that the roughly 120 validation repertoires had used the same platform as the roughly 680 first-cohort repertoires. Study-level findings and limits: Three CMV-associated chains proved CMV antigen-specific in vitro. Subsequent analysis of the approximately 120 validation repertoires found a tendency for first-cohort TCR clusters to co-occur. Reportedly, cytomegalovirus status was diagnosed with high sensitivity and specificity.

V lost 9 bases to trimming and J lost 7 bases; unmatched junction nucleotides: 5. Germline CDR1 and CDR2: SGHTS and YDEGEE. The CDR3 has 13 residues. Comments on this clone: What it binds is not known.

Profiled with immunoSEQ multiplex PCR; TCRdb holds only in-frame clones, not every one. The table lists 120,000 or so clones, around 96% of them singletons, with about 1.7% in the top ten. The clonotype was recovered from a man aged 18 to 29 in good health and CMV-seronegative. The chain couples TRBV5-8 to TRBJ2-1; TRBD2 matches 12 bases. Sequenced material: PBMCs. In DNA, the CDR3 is TGTGCCAACCAGGGACTAGCGGGTAATGAGCAGTTCTTC. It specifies CANQGLAGNEQFF.